This TCR beta chain comes out of a study of blood T cells in healthy people across ages. A sample-barcoded 5' primer and a J-beta primer mix were used in a second PCR of roughly 7 to 12 cycles. A template-switch adaptor with 12 random nucleotides tagged each cDNA molecule. TCRdb recomputed calls from the 5' RACE reads with MiXCR, one row per CDR3 protein. The table lists under 2 million distinct CDR3 sequences, about 35% of them singletons. Concerning this clonotype itself: Its target is unknown.

The study's findings and limits: Both naive CD4+ cell counts and diversity were greater in long-lived donors than in aged donors.

In terms of origin and age, donors were healthy Caucasian individuals from Russia aged 6 to 90. Sequences were obtained from blood. The receptor was isolated from a woman in her twenties or thirties in good health.

CDR3 DNA: TGTGCCAGCAGCTCGGACAGGGCTATTGGGGCCAACGTCCTGACTTTC. It translates to CASSSDRAIGANVLTF. The genes are TRBV7-3 and TRBJ2-6; TRBD1 aligns across 8 bases. V lost 4 bases to trimming and J lost 3 bases; unmatched junction nucleotides: 5. This CDR3 is 16 amino acids long. The germline V gene has CDR1 SGHTA and CDR2 FQGTGA.